This entry lists 9 T cell receptor delta chains sequenced from one sample in a study of gamma-delta chains in newborns, infants, children. TCRdb re-called the reads via CATT. The sample includes roughly 1,300 delta-chain clones, about 1% of them seen just once. Sample: blood. Every receptor here comes from a child in good health.

Comments on this clone: A far bigger clonotype differs at one base, so this is likely a read error. This chain joins TRDV2 and TRDJ1; D is unresolved. CDR1 is GEAIGNYY and CDR2 is EKD in the germline V gene. The CDR3 loop spans 17 amino acids. Trimming pared 0 bases from V and 2 bases from J, leaving 18 bases between. CDR3 amino acids: CACDTATSPGVTDKLIF. CDR3 bases: TGTGCCTGTGACACCGCTACATCACCCGGGGTGACCGATAAACTCATCTTT.

The sample holds a few counts of this clone. With a far larger clone one base away, a read error is the likely cause. The chain employs TRDV2 and TRDJ1; 9 bases are shared with TRDD3. CDR1 is GEAIGNYY, CDR2 EKD, per germline. CDR3 length: 18 residues. For the CDR3, the DNA is TGTGCCTGTGTTTCCCTCAACTGGGGGAGACGAGACACCGATGAACTCATCTTT. It is translated as CACVSLNWGRRDTDELIF.

Remarks on this clone: With a much larger clone just one base away, this may be a read error. Within the sample, other DNA sequences also encode this same CDR3. This chain connects TRDV1 to TRDJ1; 11 positions agree with TRDD3. CDR3 size: 18 residues. V shed 6 bases, J shed 9 bases, and the junction held 21 bases outside the gene matches. CDR1 is TSWWSYY, CDR2 QGS, per germline. The CDR3 coding sequence is TGTGCTCTTGGAGTCTCGCTACGTGGGGGATACGAGGTACGTGAACTCATCTTT. As protein: CALGVSLRGGYEVRELIF.

Comment on this clone: For this DNA, TCRdb reports the protein of a much larger clone, which diverges at residue 16, most likely from a read error; the protein presented here is translated directly from the DNA. The chain uses TRDV2 and TRDJ1; the match to TRDD3 covers 9 bases. The CDR3 sequence is 19 residues long. Germline CDR1 is GEAIGNYY and CDR2 is EKD. J gave up 9 bases and V 3 bases, and 25 bases lay outside the gene matches. The CDR3 loop reads CACDRLGEPGGVGDRELIF. Written as DNA, the CDR3 is TGTGCCTGTGACCGGTTAGGAGAGCCCGGAGGCGTGGGGGATAGGGAACTCATCTTT.

A note on this clone: A far larger clone is one nucleotide away, so this likely arose from a read error. The J gene was not called, though the V gene is TRDV2; the table's D call, TRDD3, has no DNA check behind it. Germline assignment: CDR1 GEAIGNYY and CDR2 EKD. There are 21 residues in the CDR3. The CDR3 DNA reads as TGTGCCTGTGACACCGTCGGACCAGGGGGGCCTAGCTCCTGGGACACCCGACAGGTGTTTTTC. This codes for CACDTVGPGGPSSWDTRQVFF.

This clone rates as large. The V call is TRDV1, the J call TRDJ2; a possible D gene is TRDD3 (5 bases). CDR1 and CDR2 from the germline V gene are TSWWSYY and QGS. This CDR3 comprises 18 residues. Trimming took off 4 bases at V and 1 base at J, with 19 bases between the two ends. The CDR3 region is CALGGTMGTPRLTAQLFF. Written as DNA, the CDR3 is TGTGCTCTTGGGGGTACTATGGGGACCCCCCGTTTGACAGCACAACTCTTCTTT.

This clone was counted a few times. A much larger clone lies a single base off, so this may be a read error. The chain couples TRDV2 to TRDJ1; 7 bases align to TRDD3. The CDR3 sequence is 19 residues long. Germline CDR1 and CDR2: GEAIGNYY and EKD. The DNA of the CDR3 is TGTGCCCGTGACCCCGTGGGCTGGGGGGAAAATCAGTACACCGATAAACTCATCTTT. As protein: CARDPVGWGENQYTDKLIF.

In its sample, this clone is large. Relative to the germline gene, one junction end is altered; a read error may explain this. This sample also contains other DNA sequences that code for the same CDR3. The chain combines TRDV2 with TRDJ1, with D perhaps TRDD3 (6 bases). CDR1 GEAIGNYY and CDR2 EKD come from the germline V gene. The CDR3 length is 16 residues. CDR3 DNA sequence: TGCGCCTGTGACACGATGGGGGTTACGAACACCGATAAACTCATCTTT. It is translated as CACDTMGVTNTDKLIF.

This clone was found a few times. J is TRDJ1 and V is TRAV29/DV5, with 13 bases that match TRDD3. The CDR3 extends over 22 amino acids. J lost 0 bases, V lost 0 bases, and 20 bases had no gene match. Germline CDR1 NSMFDY, CDR2 ISSIKDK. CDR3 loop: CAASAPFLLGDTLGRHTDKLIF. Here the CDR3 DNA reads TGTGCAGCAAGCGCGCCCTTCCTACTGGGGGATACGCTGGGGCGCCACACCGATAAACTCATCTTT.